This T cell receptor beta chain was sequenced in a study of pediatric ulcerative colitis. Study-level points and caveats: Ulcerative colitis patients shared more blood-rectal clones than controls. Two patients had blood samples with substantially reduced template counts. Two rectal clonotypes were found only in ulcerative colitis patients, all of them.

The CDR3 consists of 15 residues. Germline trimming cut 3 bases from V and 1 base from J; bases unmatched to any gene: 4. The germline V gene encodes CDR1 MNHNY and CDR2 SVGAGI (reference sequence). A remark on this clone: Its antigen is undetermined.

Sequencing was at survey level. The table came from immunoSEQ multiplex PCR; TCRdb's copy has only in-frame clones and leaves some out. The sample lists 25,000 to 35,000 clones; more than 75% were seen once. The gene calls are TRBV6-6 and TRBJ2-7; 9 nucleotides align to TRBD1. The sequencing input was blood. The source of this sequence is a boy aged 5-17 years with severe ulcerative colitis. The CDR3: CASSYRDRASYEQYF. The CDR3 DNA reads TGTGCCAGCAGTTATCGGGACAGGGCTTCCTACGAGCAGTACTTC.